This TCR beta chain was recovered during a study of blood T cells in healthy people across ages. Next came a second PCR, run for about 7 to 12 cycles, which used a sample-barcoded 5' primer along with a J-beta primer mix. Each CDR3 protein gets one entry after TCRdb re-called the 5' RACE reads with MiXCR. Altogether some 760,000 distinct CDR3 sequences are present, approximately 25% being singletons, with the ten largest covering roughly 3.5%. The CDR3 is made up of 13 amino acids. Trimming pared 3 bases from V and 3 bases from J, leaving 8 bases between. This sample also belongs to another study, concerning T cells of mothers and their children.

Source material: blood. This receptor was obtained from a boy aged 5-17 years in good health. This chain connects TRBV12-3 or TRBV12-4 to TRBJ2-5; D remains ambiguous. CDR3 DNA: TGTGCCAGCAGTTTTGAGACGGAAGAGACCCAGTACTTC. It encodes CASSFETEETQYF.